Each of the 29 T cell receptor beta chains below was sequenced from the same sample in a study of T cell responses to AZD1222 COVID-19 vaccine. Profiling relied on immunoSEQ multiplex PCR, and the TCRdb table lists in-frame clones only, not all of them. The repertoire holds around 140,000 clones, about 90% seen once, with approximately 2.1% in the top ten. The sample in question was peripheral blood, obtained 28 days after the second AZD1222 dose. The receptors come from an adult who received the AZD1222 COVID-19 vaccine.

This chain links TRBV19 with TRBJ1-5, with D possibly being TRBD1 (6 bases). The CDR3 contains 14 residues. Germline V CDR1 and CDR2: LNHDA, SQIVND (reference sequence). The germline V and J ends were trimmed by 4 bases and 7 bases, with 14 bases remaining between them. CDR3 sequence: CASSSEGGNQPQHF. The CDR3 nucleotides are TGTGCCAGTAGTAGCGAAGGGGGAAACCAGCCCCAGCATTTT. The full variable domain, with the rest looked up from reference TRBV19 and TRBJ1-5, is DGGITQSPKYLFRKEGQNVTLSCEQNLNHDAMYWYRQDPGQGLRLIYYSQIVNDFQKGDIAEGYSVSREKKESFPLTVTSAQKNPTAFYLCASSSEGGNQPQHFGDGTRLSIL.

The CDR3 DNA is TGTGCCAGCAGCGTAAGAGGACTAGCGGGGACGAACACCGGGGAGCTGTTTTTT. Translated, it gives CASSVRGLAGTNTGELFF. The chain couples TRBV9 to TRBJ2-2; 12 bases are shared with TRBD2. The V segment lost 1 base and the J segment 0 bases; nucleotides outside the gene matches: 4. The CDR3 has 18 amino acids. In germline, CDR1 is SGDLS, CDR2 YYNGEE.

As concerns this clone: A read error may produce the germline difference seen at one junction end. The genes are TRBV3-1 (or the pseudogene TRBV3-2) and TRBJ2-1, with 7 bases identical to TRBD2. The V gene's germline CDR1 is LGHDT and CDR2 YNNKEL (reference sequence). This CDR3 is 11 amino acids long. The CDR3 DNA is TGTGCCAGCAGCTCCCGGGGGGATATGCTCTTC. Its protein is CASSSRGDMLF.

The rearrangement joins TRBV5-8 to TRBJ1-1; D is unresolved. The CDR3 contains 16 residues. Trimming pared 4 bases from V and 0 bases from J, leaving 16 bases between. Germline V gene lookup returns CDR1 SGHTS and CDR2 YDEGEE. The CDR3 DNA reads as TGTGCCAGCAGCCGTTTCGGCCGTTTAATGAACACTGAAGCTTTCTTT. This sequence encodes CASSRFGRLMNTEAFF.

The chain has TRBV6-5 and TRBJ1-1; no firm D call. The ends were cut back, 6 bases at V and 1 base at J, with 3 bases in the middle. Germline-derived CDR1 and CDR2 are MNHEY and SVGAGI. The CDR3 covers 11 residues. This chain's CDR3 is CASSRNTEAFF. CDR3 DNA sequence: TGTGCCAGCAGCCGGAACACTGAAGCTTTCTTT.

This rearrangement joins TRBV11-1 to TRBJ1-1; 8 bases fit TRBD1. The CDR3 has 15 residues. CDR1 SGHAT and CDR2 FQDESV come from the germline V gene (reference sequence). J was trimmed by 1 base and V by 3 bases; bases with no gene match: 4. This CDR3 reads CASSLHQGANTEAFF. The CDR3 DNA follows: TGTGCCAGCAGCTTGCACCAGGGGGCGAACACTGAAGCTTTCTTT.

This clone was counted a single time. The rearrangement joins TRBV4-3 to TRBJ1-1; D gene uncertain. This CDR3 comprises 14 residues. V was clipped by 0 bases and J by 4 bases, with 9 bases between them. Germline CDR1 and CDR2: LGHNA and YSLEER. The DNA for the CDR3 is TGCGCCAGCAGCCAAGAAAGGGTCGGCACTGAAGCTTTCTTT. Its protein product is CASSQERVGTEAFF.

The rearrangement uses TRBV9 and TRBJ1-3, with D perhaps TRBD1 (5 bases). Germline V gene data show CDR1 as SGDLS and CDR2 as YYNGEE. V dropped 3 bases and J dropped 2 bases, with 9 bases sitting between them. The CDR3 has 14 amino acids. The CDR3 loop is CASSAEQAGNTIYF. In DNA form, the CDR3 reads TGTGCCAGCAGCGCCGAACAGGCTGGAAACACCATATATTTT. The variable domain in full, with the rest retrieved from reference TRBV9 and TRBJ1-3, is DSGVTQTPKHLITATGQRVTLRCSPRSGDLSVYWYQQSLDQGLQFLIQYYNGEERAKGNILERFSAQQFPDLHSELNLSSLELGDSALYFCASSAEQAGNTIYFGEGSWLTVV.

This chain uses TRBV18 with TRBJ1-4; D not resolved. The CDR3 is 16 amino acids. V was cut by 2 bases and J by 0 bases, with 10 bases left in between. Germline assignment: CDR1 KGHSH and CDR2 LQKENI. DNA of the CDR3: TGTGCCAGCTCACCATCGCCAGGTGCAACTAATGAAAAACTGTTTTTT. It specifies CASSPSPGATNEKLFF.

V gene TRBV6-2 or TRBV6-3 combines with J gene TRBJ1-4; D possibly corresponds to TRBD1 (5 bases). Trimming took 6 bases from V and 7 from J, leaving 15 bases between them. The CDR3 spans 14 residues. Looked up from germline, CDR1 is MNHEY and CDR2 is SVGEGT. CDR3 coding DNA: TGTGCCAGCAGCCGCTCGGGGGAGGGTGAAAAACTGTTTTTT. It encodes CASSRSGEGEKLFF.

The chain has TRBV7-9 and TRBJ1-1, with D maybe TRBD1 (5 bases). Germline CDR1 and CDR2: SEHNR and FQNEAQ (reference sequence). CDR3 size: 15 residues. Trimming took off 4 bases at V and 1 base at J, with 13 bases between the two ends. This CDR3 is CASSSRRDGNTEAFF. The CDR3 DNA reads TGTGCCAGCAGCTCTAGACGGGACGGGAACACTGAAGCTTTCTTT.

The chain employs TRBV7-9 and TRBJ1-3; no definite D call. The CDR3 consists of 12 residues. Trimming pared 5 bases from V and 11 bases from J, leaving 13 bases between. Germline V gene lookup returns CDR1 SEHNR and CDR2 FQNEAQ (reference sequence). The CDR3 nucleotides read TGTGCCAGCAGCGCCGGGCGGGGTTCCATATATTTT. This gives the protein CASSAGRGSIYF.

J is TRBJ1-5 and V is TRBV10-3; the D is unclear. The CDR3 spans 14 residues. V lost 2 bases and J lost 0, with 5 bases in between. CDR1 and CDR2 (germline): ENHRY, SYGVKD. Here the CDR3 DNA reads TGTGCCATCAGTGAGGGGGTTAGCAATCAGCCCCAGCATTTT. Protein: CAISEGVSNQPQHF.

V is TRBV4-3 and J is TRBJ2-3; unclear D gene. The germline V gene encodes CDR1 LGHNA and CDR2 YSLEER. V was clipped by 10 bases and J by 6 bases, with 17 bases between them. CDR3 length: 13 amino acids. CDR3 coding DNA: TGCGCCACCAGTGGAAGCCTAGGGGATACGCAGTATTTT. Translating gives CATSGSLGDTQYF.

This chain joins TRBV12-5 and TRBJ2-3; TRBD2 matches at 11 bases. From germline, CDR1 is LGHNT and CDR2 FRNRAP. The CDR3 spans 15 residues. V lost 5 bases and J lost 3; bases outside the gene matches: 4. The CDR3 coding sequence is TGTGCTAGTGGTCCGGGACTAGCGGAAACAGATACGCAGTATTTT. It encodes CASGPGLAETDTQYF.

The V and J genes are TRBV10-3 and TRBJ2-6; TRBD1 matches 7 bases. Trimming took 5 bases from V and 4 from J; bases not matched to a gene: 8. Germline V gene sequence: CDR1 ENHRY, CDR2 SYGVKD. The CDR3 covers 16 residues. The CDR3 loop is CAISQQGSGGANVLTF. Written as DNA, the CDR3 is TGTGCCATCAGTCAACAGGGGTCTGGCGGGGCCAACGTCCTGACTTTC.

The chain couples TRBV2 to TRBJ2-3; no clear D gene. CDR1 and CDR2 (germline): SNHLY, FYNNEI. The CDR3 runs 13 residues. V lost 7 bases to trimming and J lost 6 bases, with 14 bases between them. The DNA of the CDR3 is TGTGCCAGCAATGCCCTCAACTTCGATACGCAGTATTTT. Its protein product is CASNALNFDTQYF.

CDR3 amino acids: CASSSPGPQWETQYF. CDR3 in DNA: TGTGCCAGCAGTTCTCCGGGACCCCAATGGGAGACCCAGTACTTC. The chain uses TRBV6-5 and TRBJ2-5; D tentatively reads TRBD1 or TRBD2 (5 bases each). The germline CDR1 and CDR2 sequences are MNHEY and SVGAGI. V shed 4 bases and J shed 5 bases, with 17 bases lying between them. This CDR3 spans 15 amino acids.

The chain carries TRBV30 and TRBJ2-2; 13 bases map to TRBD2. This CDR3 contains 16 residues. Per germline, CDR1 GTSNPN and CDR2 SVGIG (reference sequence). Trimming cost V 8 bases and J 0 bases; bases outside gene matches: 6. CDR3 DNA sequence: TGTGCCCTGAGGACTAGCGGGAGAGCGAACACCGGGGAGCTGTTTTTT. Protein: CALRTSGRANTGELFF.

CDR3 DNA: TGTGCCAGTCACGGACAGGGAACCGATACGCAGTATTTT. Its translation is CASHGQGTDTQYF. The chain recombines TRBV19 with TRBJ2-3; 8 nucleotides line up with TRBD1. J lost 6 bases, V lost 8 bases, and 7 bases had no gene match. This CDR3 spans 13 amino acids. Per germline, CDR1 LNHDA and CDR2 SQIVND (reference sequence).

V usage is TRBV4-3 and J usage is TRBJ1-4; possibly TRBD1 for D (5 bases). V lost 2 bases and J 7 bases, leaving 14 bases between the germline ends. This CDR3 is built from 15 residues. Per germline, CDR1 LGHNA and CDR2 YSLEER. The CDR3 here is CASSQNQGVGEKLFF. CDR3 in DNA: TGCGCCAGCAGCCAAAATCAGGGAGTCGGTGAAAAACTGTTTTTT.

This clone came up once. The V call is TRBV18, the J call TRBJ1-4, with D perhaps TRBD1 (5 bases). The length of the CDR3 is 15 residues. Germline CDR1 is KGHSH and CDR2 is LQKENI. Trimming took off 1 base at V and 5 bases at J, with 11 bases between the two ends. The CDR3 region has the DNA TGTGCCAGCTCACCACAGGGACGGCAGAATGAAAAACTGTTTTTT. This codes for CASSPQGRQNEKLFF.

The chain recombines TRBV25-1 with TRBJ1-4, with unresolved D. The CDR3 is 14 amino acids. Trimming removed 3 bases from V and 0 bases from J, with 5 bases in between. CDR1 and CDR2 (germline): MGHDK, SYGVNS. This CDR3 reads CASSDAATNEKLFF. In nucleotides, the CDR3 is TGTGCCAGCAGTGATGCGGCAACTAATGAAAAACTGTTTTTT. Full variable domain (remainder filled in from reference TRBV25-1 and TRBJ1-4): EADIYQTPRYLVIGTGKKITLECSQTMGHDKMYWYQQDPGMELHLIHYSYGVNSTEKGDLSSESTVSRIRTEHFPLTLESARPSHTSQYLCASSDAATNEKLFFGSGTQLSVL.

CDR3 DNA sequence: TGTGCCTGGAGTGTGTCAGCGGGAATATACGAGCAGTACGTC. It encodes CAWSVSAGIYEQYV. V gene TRBV30 combines with J gene TRBJ2-7; 7 bases are a match to TRBD2. J lost 4 bases, V lost 0 bases, and 6 bases had no gene match. The CDR3 is 14 amino acids. Germline V CDR1 and CDR2: GTSNPN, SVGIG (reference sequence).

This clone came up a few times. The chain joins TRBV5-1 to TRBJ2-5; the D is unclear. The CDR3 consists of 16 residues. The germline V gene has CDR1 SGHRS and CDR2 YFSETQ. Trimming took 0 bases from V and 1 from J, leaving 13 bases between them. The CDR3 nucleotides are TGCGCCAGCAGCTTGGCACCCGGTTGGGGCCAAGAGACCCAGTACTTC. It encodes CASSLAPGWGQETQYF.

The rearrangement uses TRBV18 and TRBJ1-2; 7 nucleotides match TRBD1. This CDR3 region has 14 residues. The V gene end was trimmed by 2 bases and the J gene end by 7 bases; junction bases not matched to a gene: 7. Looked up from germline, CDR1 is KGHSH and CDR2 is LQKENI. The CDR3 DNA follows: TGTGCCAGCTCACCATTAGGGACAGAGCGTGGCTACACCTTC. Its protein is CASSPLGTERGYTF.

V gene TRBV6-1 combines with J gene TRBJ1-2; the D gene is possibly TRBD1 (6 bases). Germline V gene data show CDR1 as MNHNS and CDR2 as SASEGT. The CDR3 runs to 13 residues. The V gene lost 1 base and the J gene lost 7 bases, with 10 bases spanning the gap. Here the CDR3 DNA reads TGTGCCAGCAGTGAAGTCGACAGGACTGGCTACACCTTC. Encoded protein: CASSEVDRTGYTF.

This rearrangement joins TRBV3-1 (or the pseudogene TRBV3-2) to TRBJ1-4; D is unresolved. CDR3 length: 14 amino acids. Germline V gene sequence: CDR1 LGHDT, CDR2 YNNKEL (reference sequence). Trimming left V 4 bases short and J 6 bases short, with 12 bases between. CDR3 in amino acids: CASSLLLGYEKLFF. As DNA, the CDR3 is TGTGCCAGCAGCCTCCTCTTGGGGTATGAAAAACTGTTTTTT.

The chain recombines TRBV24-1 with TRBJ1-1; D gene unclear. V lost 5 bases to trimming and J lost 1 base, with 10 bases between them. Germline V lookup: CDR1 KGHDR, CDR2 SFDVKD. The CDR3 extends over 14 amino acids. The CDR3 bases are TGTGCCACCAGTGGGGCGGCAGGGAACACTGAAGCTTTCTTT. Protein product: CATSGAAGNTEAFF.